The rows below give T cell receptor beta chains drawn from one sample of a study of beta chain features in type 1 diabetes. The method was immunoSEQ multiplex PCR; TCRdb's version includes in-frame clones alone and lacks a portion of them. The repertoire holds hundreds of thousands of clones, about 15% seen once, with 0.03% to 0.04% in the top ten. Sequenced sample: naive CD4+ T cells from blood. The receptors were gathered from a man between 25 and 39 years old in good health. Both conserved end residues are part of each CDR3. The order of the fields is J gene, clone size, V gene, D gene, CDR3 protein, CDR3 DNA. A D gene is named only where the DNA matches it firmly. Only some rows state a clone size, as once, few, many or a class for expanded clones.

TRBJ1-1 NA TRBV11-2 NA CASSLERTEAFF TGTGCCAGCAGCTTAGAGAGGACTGAAGCTTTCTTT
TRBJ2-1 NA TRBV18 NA CASSPIREVEQFF TGTGCCAGCTCACCAATCCGGGAAGTTGAGCAGTTCTTC
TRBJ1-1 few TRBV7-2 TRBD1 CASSFGQGSAFF TGTGCCAGCAGCTTCGGACAGGGGTCTGCTTTCTTT
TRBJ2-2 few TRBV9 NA CASSVAGGNGELFF TGTGCCAGCAGCGTAGCGGGGGGCAACGGGGAGCTGTTTTTT
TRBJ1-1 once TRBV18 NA CASSHNRDTEAFF TGTGCCAGCTCACACAACAGGGATACTGAAGCTTTCTTT
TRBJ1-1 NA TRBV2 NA CASSAELNTEAFF TGTGCCAGCAGTGCGGAGTTGAACACTGAAGCTTTCTTT
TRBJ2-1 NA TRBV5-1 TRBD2 CASSLEGGRLAGSWEFF TGCGCCAGCAGCTTGGAGGGCGGGAGACTAGCGGGAAGCTGGGAGTTCTTC
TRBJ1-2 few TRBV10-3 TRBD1 CAINGDRAHGYTF TGTGCCATCAACGGAGACAGGGCGCATGGCTACACCTTC
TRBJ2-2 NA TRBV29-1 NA CSVGWRGRTGELFF TGCAGCGTTGGTTGGAGGGGAAGGACCGGGGAGCTGTTTTTT
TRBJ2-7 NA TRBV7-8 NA CASSPTSGSYEQYF TGTGCCAGCAGCCCAACGAGCGGGTCCTACGAGCAGTACTTC
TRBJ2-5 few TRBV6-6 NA CASSYRRGETQYF TGTGCCAGCAGTTACCGGCGCGGAGAGACCCAGTACTTC
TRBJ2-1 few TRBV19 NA CASSEAWNEQFF TGTGCCAGTAGTGAGGCATGGAATGAGCAGTTCTTC
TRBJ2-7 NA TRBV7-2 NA CASSLGLVIPRYEQYF TGTGCCAGCAGCTTGGGTTTAGTGATCCCCCGCTACGAGCAGTACTTC
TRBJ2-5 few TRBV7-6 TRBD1 CASSPGTGKETQYF TGTGCCAGCAGCCCGGGGACAGGAAAAGAGACCCAGTACTTC
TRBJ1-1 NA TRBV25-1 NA CASSDTEKAFF TGTGCCAGCAGTGACACAGAGAAAGCTTTCTTT
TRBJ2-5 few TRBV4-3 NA CASSQDRLGKTQYF TGCGCCAGCAGCCAAGATCGCTTGGGCAAGACCCAGTACTTC
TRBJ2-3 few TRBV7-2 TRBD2 CASRGGANTDTQYF TGTGCCAGCCGGGGAGGGGCGAACACAGATACGCAGTATTTT
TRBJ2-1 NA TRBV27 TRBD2 CASSLGLASYNEQFF TGTGCCAGCAGTTTAGGACTAGCGAGTTACAATGAGCAGTTCTTC
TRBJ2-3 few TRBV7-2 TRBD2 CASSDGLAGSTDTQYF TGTGCCAGCAGCGACGGACTAGCGGGGAGCACAGATACGCAGTATTTT
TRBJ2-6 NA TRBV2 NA CASSPRGQGTGANVLTF TGTGCCAGCAGTCCCCGGGGGCAAGGGACAGGGGCCAACGTCCTGACTTTC
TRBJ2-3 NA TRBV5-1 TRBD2 CASSQTSGASDTQYF TGCGCCAGCAGCCAGACTAGCGGGGCATCAGATACGCAGTATTTT
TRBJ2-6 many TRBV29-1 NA CSVGTTSGANVLTF TGCAGCGTCGGGACAACCTCTGGGGCCAACGTCCTGACTTTC
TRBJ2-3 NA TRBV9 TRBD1 CASSVTGGLTDTQYF TGTGCCAGCAGCGTGACAGGGGGCCTCACAGATACGCAGTATTTT
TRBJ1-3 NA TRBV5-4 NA CASSFRTSNTIYF TGTGCCAGCAGCTTTAGGACTTCGAACACCATATATTTT
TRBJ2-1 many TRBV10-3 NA CAISDRGPRDNEQFF TGTGCCATCAGTGATAGGGGACCACGGGACAATGAGCAGTTCTTC
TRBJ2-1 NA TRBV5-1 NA CASRIGSYNEQFF TGCGCCAGCAGGATAGGCTCCTACAATGAGCAGTTCTTC
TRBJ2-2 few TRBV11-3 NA CASRYRGGNTGELFF TGTGCCAGCAGATACAGGGGAGGAAACACCGGGGAGCTGTTTTTT
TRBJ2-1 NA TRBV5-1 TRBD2 CASSLVTSYNEQFF TGCGCCAGCAGCTTGGTGACTAGCTATAATGAGCAGTTCTTC
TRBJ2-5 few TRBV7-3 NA CASSEQGLREETQYF TGTGCCAGCAGCGAACAGGGACTCCGAGAAGAGACCCAGTACTTC
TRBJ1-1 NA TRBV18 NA CASSSKTNTEAFF TGTGCCAGCTCCTCTAAGACGAACACTGAAGCTTTCTTT
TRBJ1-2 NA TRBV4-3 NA CASSHELRGLTYGYTF TGCGCCAGCAGCCACGAGTTAAGAGGACTGACCTATGGCTACACCTTC
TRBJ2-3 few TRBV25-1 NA CASRLGGTDTQYF TGTGCCAGCCGCTTAGGAGGTACGGATACGCAGTATTTT
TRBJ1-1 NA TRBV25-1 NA CASHETGRNTEAFF TGTGCCTCCCATGAAACAGGGAGGAACACTGAAGCTTTCTTT
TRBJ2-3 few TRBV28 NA CASRSGSDTQYF TGTGCCAGCAGGTCAGGGTCGGATACGCAGTATTTT
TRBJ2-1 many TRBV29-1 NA CSVRTRPEQFF TGCAGCGTCAGAACTAGACCTGAGCAGTTCTTC
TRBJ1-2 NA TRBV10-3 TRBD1 CAIEGQASYGYTF TGTGCCATCGAGGGACAGGCCAGCTATGGCTACACCTTC
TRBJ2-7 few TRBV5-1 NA CASRDRSSSYEQYF TGCGCCAGCAGGGATAGGTCTTCGTCCTACGAGCAGTACTTC